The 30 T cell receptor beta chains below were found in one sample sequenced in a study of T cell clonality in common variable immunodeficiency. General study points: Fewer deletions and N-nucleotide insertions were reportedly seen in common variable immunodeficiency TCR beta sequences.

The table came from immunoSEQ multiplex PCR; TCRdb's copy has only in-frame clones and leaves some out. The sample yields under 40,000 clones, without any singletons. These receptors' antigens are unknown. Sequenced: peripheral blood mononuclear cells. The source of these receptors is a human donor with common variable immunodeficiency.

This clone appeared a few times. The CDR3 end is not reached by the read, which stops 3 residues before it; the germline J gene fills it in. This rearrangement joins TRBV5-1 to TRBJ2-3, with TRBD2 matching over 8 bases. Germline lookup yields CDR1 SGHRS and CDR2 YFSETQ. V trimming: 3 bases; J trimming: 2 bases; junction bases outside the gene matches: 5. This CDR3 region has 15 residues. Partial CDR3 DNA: TGCGCCAGCAGCTACACTAGCGGAGCCACAGATACG. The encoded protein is CASSYTSGATDT. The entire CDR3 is CASSYTSGATDTQYF.

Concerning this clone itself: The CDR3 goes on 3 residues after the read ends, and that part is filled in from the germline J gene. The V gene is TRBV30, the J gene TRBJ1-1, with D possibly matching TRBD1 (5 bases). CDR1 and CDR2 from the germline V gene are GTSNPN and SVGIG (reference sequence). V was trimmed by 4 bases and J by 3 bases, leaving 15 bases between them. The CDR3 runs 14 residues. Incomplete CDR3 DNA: TGTGCCTGGAAGACCGTAACAGGCGACACTGAA. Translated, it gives CAWKTVTGDTE. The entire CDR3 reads CAWKTVTGDTEAFF.

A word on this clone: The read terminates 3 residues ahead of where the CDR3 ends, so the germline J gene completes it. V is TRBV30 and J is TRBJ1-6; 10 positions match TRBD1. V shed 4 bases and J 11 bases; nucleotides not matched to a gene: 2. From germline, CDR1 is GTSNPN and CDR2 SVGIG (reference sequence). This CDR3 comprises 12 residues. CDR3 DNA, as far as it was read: TGTGCCTGGACCGGGACAGGGGCACCC. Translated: CAWTGTGAP. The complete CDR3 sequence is CAWTGTGAPLHF.

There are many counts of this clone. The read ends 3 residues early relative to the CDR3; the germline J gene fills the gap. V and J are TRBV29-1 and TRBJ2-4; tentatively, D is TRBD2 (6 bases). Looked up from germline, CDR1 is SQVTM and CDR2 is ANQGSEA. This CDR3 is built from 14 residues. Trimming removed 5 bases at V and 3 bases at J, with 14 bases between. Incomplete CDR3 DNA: TGCAGCGTTTTTAGTTGGGGGGACAAAAACATT. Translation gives CSVFSWGDKNI. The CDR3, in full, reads CSVFSWGDKNIQYF.

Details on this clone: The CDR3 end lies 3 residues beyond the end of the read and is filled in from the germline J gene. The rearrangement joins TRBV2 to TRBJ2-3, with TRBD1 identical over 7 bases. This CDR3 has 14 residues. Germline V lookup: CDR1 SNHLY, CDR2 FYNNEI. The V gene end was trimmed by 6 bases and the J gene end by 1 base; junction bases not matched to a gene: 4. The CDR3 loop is CASRTGVGTDTQYF. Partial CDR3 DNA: TGTGCCAGCAGAACAGGGGTAGGCACAGATACG.

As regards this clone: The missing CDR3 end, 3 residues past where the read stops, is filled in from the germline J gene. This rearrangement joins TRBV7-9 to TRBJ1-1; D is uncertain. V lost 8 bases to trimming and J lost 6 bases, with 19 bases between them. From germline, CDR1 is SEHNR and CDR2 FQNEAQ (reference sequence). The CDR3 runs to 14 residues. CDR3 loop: CASHSISFGAEAFF. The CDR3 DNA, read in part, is TGTGCCAGCCATTCGATTTCATTCGGTGCTGAA.

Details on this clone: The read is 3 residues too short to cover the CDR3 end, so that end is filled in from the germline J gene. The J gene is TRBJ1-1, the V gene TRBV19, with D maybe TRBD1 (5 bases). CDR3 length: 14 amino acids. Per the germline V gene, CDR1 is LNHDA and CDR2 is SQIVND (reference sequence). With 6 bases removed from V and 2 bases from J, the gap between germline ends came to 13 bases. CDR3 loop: CASSLGGGNTEAFF. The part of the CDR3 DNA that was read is TGTGCCAGTAGCCTTGGGGGGGGAAACACTGAA.

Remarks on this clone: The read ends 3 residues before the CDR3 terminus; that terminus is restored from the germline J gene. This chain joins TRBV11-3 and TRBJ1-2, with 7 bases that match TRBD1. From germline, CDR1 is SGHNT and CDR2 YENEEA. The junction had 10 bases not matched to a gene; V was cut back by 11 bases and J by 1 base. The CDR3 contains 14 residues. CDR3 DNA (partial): TGTGCCGTGAGGGACAGCCTATATAACTATGGC. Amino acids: CAVRDSLYNYG. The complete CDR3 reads CAVRDSLYNYGYTF. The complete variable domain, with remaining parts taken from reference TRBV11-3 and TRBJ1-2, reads EAGVVQSPRYKIIEKKQPVAFWCNPISGHNTLYWYLQNLGQGPELLIRYENEEAVDDSQLPKDRFSAERLKGVDSTLKIQPAELGDSAVYLCAVRDSLYNYGYTFGSGTRLTVV.

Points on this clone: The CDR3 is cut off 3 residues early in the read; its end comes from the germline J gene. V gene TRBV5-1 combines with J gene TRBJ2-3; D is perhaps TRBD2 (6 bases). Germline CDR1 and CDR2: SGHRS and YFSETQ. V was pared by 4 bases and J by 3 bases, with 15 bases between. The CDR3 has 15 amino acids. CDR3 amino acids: CASSLSGVSTDTQYF. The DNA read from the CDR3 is TGCGCCAGCAGCCTTTCGGGGGTTTCGACAGATACG.

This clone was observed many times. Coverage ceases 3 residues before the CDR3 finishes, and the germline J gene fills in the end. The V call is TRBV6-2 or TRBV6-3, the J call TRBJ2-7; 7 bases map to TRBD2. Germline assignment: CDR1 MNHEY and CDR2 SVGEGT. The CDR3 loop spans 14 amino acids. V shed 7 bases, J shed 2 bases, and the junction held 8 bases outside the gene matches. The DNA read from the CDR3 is TGTGCCAGCACCATCTTCCGGGGGGCCTACGAG. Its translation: CASTIFRGAYE. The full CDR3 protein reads CASTIFRGAYEQYF.

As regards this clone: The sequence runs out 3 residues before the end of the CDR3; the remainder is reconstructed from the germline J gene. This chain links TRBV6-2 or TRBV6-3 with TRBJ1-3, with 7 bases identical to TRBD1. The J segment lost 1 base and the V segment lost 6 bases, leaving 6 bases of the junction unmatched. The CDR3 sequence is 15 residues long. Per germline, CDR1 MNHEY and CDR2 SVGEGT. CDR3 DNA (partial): TGTGCCAGCAGCGCAGACAGGGCGTCTGGAAACACC. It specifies CASSADRASGNT. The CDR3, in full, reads CASSADRASGNTIYF.

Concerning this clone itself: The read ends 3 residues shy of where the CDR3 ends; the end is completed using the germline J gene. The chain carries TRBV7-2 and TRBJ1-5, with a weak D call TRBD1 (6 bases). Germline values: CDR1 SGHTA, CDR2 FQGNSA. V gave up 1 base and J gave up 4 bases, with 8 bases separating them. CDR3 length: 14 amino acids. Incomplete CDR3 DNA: TGTGCCAGCAGCTTAGGAAGGGGGAATCAGCCC. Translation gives CASSLGRGNQP. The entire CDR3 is CASSLGRGNQPQHF.

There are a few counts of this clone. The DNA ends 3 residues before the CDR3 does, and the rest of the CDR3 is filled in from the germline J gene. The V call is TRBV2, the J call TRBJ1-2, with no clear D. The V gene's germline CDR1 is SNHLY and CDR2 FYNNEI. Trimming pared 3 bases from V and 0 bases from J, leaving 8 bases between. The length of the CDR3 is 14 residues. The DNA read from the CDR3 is TGTGCCAGCAGTGACATACAGACTAACTATGGC. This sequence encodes CASSDIQTNYG. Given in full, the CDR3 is CASSDIQTNYGYTF.

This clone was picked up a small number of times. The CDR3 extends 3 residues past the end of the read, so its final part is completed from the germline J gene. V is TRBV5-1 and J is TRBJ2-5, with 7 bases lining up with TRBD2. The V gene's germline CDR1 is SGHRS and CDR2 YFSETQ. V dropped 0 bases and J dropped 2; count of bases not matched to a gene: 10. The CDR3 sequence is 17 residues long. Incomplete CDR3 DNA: TGCGCCAGCAGCTTGGGGGGGAAAGGAGCGGGGCAAGAGACC. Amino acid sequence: CASSLGGKGAGQET. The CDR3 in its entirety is CASSLGGKGAGQETQYF.

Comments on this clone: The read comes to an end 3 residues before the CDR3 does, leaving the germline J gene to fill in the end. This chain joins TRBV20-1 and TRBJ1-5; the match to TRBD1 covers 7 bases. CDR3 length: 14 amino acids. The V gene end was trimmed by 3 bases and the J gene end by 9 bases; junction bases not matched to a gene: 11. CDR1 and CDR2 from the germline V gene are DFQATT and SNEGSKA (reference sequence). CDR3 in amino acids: CSASMDGHRGPQHF. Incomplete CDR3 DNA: TGCAGTGCTAGTATGGACGGTCACAGGGGGCCC.

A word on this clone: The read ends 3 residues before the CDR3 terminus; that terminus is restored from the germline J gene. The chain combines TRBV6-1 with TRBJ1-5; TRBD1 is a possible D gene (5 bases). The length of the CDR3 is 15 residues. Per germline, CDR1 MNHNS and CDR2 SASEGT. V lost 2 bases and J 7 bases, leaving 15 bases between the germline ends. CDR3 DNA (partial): TGTGCCAGCAGTGAACTAGGTGGGGCCCTCCAGCCC. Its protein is CASSELGGALQP. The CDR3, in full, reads CASSELGGALQPQHF.

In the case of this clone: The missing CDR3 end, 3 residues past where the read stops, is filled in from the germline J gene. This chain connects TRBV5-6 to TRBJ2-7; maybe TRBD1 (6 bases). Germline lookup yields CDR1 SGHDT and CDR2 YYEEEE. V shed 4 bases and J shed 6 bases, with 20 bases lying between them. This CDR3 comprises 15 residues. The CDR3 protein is CASSRTGATGREQYF. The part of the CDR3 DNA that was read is TGTGCCAGCAGCCGGACCGGGGCGACAGGTCGCGAG.

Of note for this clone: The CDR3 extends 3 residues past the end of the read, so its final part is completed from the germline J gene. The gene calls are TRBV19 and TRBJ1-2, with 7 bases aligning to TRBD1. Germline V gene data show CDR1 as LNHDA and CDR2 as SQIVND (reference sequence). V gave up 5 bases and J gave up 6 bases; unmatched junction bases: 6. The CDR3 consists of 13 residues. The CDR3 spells CASSLTGADGYTF. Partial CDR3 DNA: TGTGCCAGTAGTCTTACAGGGGCGGATGGC.

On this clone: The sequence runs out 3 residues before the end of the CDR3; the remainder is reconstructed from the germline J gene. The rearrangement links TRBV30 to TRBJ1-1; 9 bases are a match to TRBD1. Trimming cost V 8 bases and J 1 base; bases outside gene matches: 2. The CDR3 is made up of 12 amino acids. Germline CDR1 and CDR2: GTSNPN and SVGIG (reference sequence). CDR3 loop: CAGQGRNTEAFF. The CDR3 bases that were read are TGTGCCGGACAGGGGAGGAACACTGAA. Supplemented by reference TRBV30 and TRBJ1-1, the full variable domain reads SQTIHQWPATLVQPVGSPLSLECTVEGTSNPNLYWYRQAAGRGLQLLFYSVGIGQISSEVPQNLSASRPQDRQFILSSKKLLLSDSGFYLCAGQGRNTEAFFGQGTRLTVV.

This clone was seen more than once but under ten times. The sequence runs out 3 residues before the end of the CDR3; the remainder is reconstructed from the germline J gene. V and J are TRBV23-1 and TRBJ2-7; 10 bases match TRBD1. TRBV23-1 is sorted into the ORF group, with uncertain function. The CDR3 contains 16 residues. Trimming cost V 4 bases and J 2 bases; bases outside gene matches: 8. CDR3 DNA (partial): TGCGCCAGCAGTCCCGGGACAGGGGCGATCCCCTACGAG. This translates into CASSPGTGAIPYE. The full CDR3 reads CASSPGTGAIPYEQYF.

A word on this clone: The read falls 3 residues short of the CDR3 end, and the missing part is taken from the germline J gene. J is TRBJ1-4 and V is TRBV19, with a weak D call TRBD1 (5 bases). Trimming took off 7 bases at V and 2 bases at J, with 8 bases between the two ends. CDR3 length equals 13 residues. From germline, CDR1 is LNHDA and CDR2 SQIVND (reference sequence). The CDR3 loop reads CASKGETNEKLFF. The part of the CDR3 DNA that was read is TGTGCCAGTAAAGGGGAGACTAATGAAAAA.

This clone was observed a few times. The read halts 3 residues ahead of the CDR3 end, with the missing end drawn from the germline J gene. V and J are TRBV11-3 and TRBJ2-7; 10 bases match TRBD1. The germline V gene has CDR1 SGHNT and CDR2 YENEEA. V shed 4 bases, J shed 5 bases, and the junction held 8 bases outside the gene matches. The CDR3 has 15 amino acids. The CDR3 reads CASSSWTGGSHEQYF. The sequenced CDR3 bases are TGTGCCAGCAGCTCCTGGACAGGGGGATCCCACGAG.

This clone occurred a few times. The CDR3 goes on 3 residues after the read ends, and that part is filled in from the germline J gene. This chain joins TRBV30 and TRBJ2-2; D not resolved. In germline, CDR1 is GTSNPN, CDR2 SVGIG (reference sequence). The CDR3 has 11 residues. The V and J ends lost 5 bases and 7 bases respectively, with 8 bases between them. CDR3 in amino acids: CAWDKGGELFF. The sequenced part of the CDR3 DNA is TGTGCCTGGGATAAGGGCGGGGAG.

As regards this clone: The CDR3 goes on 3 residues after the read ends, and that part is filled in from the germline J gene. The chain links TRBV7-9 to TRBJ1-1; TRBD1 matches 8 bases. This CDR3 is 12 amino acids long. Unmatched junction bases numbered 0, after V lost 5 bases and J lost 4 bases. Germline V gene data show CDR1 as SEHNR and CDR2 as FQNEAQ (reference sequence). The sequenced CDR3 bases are TGTGCCAGCAGCGACAGGGGCACTGAA. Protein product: CASSDRGTE. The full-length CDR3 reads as CASSDRGTEAFF.

CDR3 DNA, as far as it was read: TGCAGTGCTCCCGGGACAGGGCATGACGAG. Encoded protein: CSAPGTGHDE. The full CDR3 sequence reads CSAPGTGHDEQYF. The chain employs TRBV20-1 and TRBJ2-7; 9 bases agree with TRBD1. The read gets to within 3 residues of the CDR3 end, and the germline J gene fills in the rest. The CDR3 is 13 amino acids. Trimming removed 5 bases from V and 5 bases from J; junction bases left unmatched: 7. Germline CDR1 and CDR2: DFQATT and SNEGSKA (reference sequence).

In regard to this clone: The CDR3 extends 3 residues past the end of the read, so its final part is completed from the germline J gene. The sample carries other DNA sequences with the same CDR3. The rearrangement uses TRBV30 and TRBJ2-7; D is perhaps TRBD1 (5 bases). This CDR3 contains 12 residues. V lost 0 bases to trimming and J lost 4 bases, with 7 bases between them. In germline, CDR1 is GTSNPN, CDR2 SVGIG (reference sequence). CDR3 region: CAWSVSGYEQYF. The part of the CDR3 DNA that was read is TGTGCCTGGAGTGTGTCAGGGTACGAG.

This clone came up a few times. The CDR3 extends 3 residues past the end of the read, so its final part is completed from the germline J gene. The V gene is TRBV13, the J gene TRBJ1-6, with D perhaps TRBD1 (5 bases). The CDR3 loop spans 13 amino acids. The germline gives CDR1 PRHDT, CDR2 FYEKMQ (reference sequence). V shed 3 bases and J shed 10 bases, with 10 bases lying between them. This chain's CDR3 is CASSFYGGSPLHF. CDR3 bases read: TGTGCCAGCAGCTTCTATGGGGGGTCACCC.

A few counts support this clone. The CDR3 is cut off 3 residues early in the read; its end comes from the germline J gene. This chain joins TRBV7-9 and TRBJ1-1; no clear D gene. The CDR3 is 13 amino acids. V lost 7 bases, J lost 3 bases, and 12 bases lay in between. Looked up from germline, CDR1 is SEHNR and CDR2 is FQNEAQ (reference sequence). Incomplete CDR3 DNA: TGTGCCAGCACCCAAACTCGGTACACTGAA. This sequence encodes CASTQTRYTE. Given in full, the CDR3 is CASTQTRYTEAFF.

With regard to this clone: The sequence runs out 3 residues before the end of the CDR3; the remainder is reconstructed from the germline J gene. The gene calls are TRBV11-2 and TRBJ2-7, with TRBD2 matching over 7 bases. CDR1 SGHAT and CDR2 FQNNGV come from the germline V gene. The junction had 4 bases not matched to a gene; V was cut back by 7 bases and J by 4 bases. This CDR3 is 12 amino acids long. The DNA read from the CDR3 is TGTGCCAGCACACTTAGCGGGTACGAG. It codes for CASTLSGYE. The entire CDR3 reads CASTLSGYEQYF.

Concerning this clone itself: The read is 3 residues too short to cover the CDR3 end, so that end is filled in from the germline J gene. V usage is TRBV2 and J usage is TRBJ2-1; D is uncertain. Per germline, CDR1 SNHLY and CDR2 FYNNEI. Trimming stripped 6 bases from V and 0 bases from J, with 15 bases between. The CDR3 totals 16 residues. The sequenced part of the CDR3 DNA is TGTGCCAGCAGAACCGACTCATCCTCCTCCTACAATGAG. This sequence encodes CASRTDSSSSYNE. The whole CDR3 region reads CASRTDSSSSYNEQFF.